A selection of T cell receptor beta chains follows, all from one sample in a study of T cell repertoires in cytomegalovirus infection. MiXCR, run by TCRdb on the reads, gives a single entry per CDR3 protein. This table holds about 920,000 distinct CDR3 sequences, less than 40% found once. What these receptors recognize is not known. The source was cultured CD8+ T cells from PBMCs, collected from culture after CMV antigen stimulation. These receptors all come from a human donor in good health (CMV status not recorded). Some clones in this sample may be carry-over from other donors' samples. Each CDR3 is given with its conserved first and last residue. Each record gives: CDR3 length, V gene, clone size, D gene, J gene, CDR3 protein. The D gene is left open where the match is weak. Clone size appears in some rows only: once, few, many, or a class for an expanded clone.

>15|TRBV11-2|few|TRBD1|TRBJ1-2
CASSPRGDRVYGYTF
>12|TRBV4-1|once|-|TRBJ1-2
CASNRGSDGYTF
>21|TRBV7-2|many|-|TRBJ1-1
CASSLATRLGWAEGMNTEAFF
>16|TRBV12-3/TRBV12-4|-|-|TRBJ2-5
CASSPHLGGSVKTQYF
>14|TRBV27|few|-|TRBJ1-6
CASSFGGEGSPLHF
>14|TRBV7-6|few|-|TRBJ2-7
CASSLGGRDDEQYF
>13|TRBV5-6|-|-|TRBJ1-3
CASSFGLGNTIYF
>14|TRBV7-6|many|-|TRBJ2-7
CASSSPESSYEQYF
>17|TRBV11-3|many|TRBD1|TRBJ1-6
CASSLDHDRDYNSPLHF
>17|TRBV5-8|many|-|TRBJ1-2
CASSLSHGRLLNYGYTF
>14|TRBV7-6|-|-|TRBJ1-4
CASSTGQFNEKLFF
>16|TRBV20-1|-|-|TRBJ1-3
CSATNLRSLSGNTIYF
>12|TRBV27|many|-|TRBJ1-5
CASSSRNQPQHF
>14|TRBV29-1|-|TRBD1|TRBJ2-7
CSVDGEQGAYEQYF
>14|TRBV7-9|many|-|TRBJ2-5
CASSSHRDTETQYF
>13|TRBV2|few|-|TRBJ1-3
CATLQGTGNTIYF
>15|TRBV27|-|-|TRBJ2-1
CASSTTKSSYNEQFF
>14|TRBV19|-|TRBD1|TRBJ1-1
CASSDRGYDTEAFF